This T cell receptor (beta chain) was obtained from a study of T-cell reconstitution after alpha-beta-depleted transplantation in children. Study-level points and caveats: Alpha-beta T cells about two months after transplant reportedly derived from several hundred expanded graft clones. Surviving recipient T cells and thymic progenitors produced the high day-60 TCRbeta diversity seen in some patients. T-cell counts and diversity at one year post-transplant came mainly from newly produced T cells.

The TCRbeta library was prepared with unique molecular identifiers. TCRdb redid the calling of the PCR reads with MiXCR, one entry per CDR3 protein. The table has about 830,000 distinct CDR3 sequences, roughly 15% seen once; the top ten hold around 4.5%. This clonotype was seen more than once but under ten times. The antigen is not known. The specimen was PBMCs, mostly from graft donor cells, collected 360 days after TCRalphabeta/CD19-depleted stem cell transplant. The receptor comes from a male patient under 18 who had a stem cell transplant for acute lymphoblastic leukemia, so the T cells may come from the graft donor.

The CDR3 bases are TGCGCCAGCAGCTTGGATGCGGGACCGGGACAGGGGGTACTTCAGTACTTC. It yields the protein CASSLDAGPGQGVLQYF. This chain uses TRBV5-1 with TRBJ2-7, with 11 bases fitting TRBD1. CDR1 and CDR2 from the germline V gene are SGHRS and YFSETQ. With 0 bases clipped from V and 10 bases from J, the junction kept 15 bases outside the gene matches. CDR3 length equals 17 residues.